The source of this T cell receptor (beta chain) is a study of monozygotic twins with inflammatory bowel disease. Following a re-call of the 5' RACE reads, TCRdb has one entry per CDR3 protein and lacks DNA. This sample lists 300,000 to 400,000 distinct CDR3 sequences; its ten largest clones have about 2.5%. Germline V gene data show CDR1 as SEHNR and CDR2 as FQNEAQ (reference sequence). The CDR3 spans 15 residues. The sample consisted of blood. The rearrangement uses TRBV7-9 and TRBJ2-5; the TCRdb call, TRBD1, lacks DNA for checking. The origin of this receptor is a human donor with ulcerative colitis or Crohn's disease, or a healthy co-twin of an affected twin (not recorded which). The CDR3 is CASSLGTGMLQTQYF.